This T cell receptor beta chain came from a study of T cell repertoires in cytomegalovirus infection. The overall study: Recently identified HLA-C-restricted CMV epitopes and well-studied HLA-B-restricted CMV epitopes were used by the study. General observations from the study: HLA-C-restricted CMV clonotypes gave the most frequent clonotype in two of eight donors.

As regards this clonotype: Its specificity is not known.

One entry per CDR3 protein, called by TCRdb with MiXCR from the reads. This sample carries hundreds of thousands of distinct CDR3 sequences, approximately 33% of them seen once, and the ten largest clones take 18%. After removal of 5 bases from V and 5 bases from J, the junction contained 9 bases not matched to a gene. This CDR3 region has 16 residues. The germline V gene has CDR1 LNHDA and CDR2 SQIVND (reference sequence). This specimen consisted of cultured PBMCs, obtained from culture after CMV antigen stimulation. The sequence derives from a human donor in good health (CMV status not recorded). Some clones in this sample may be carry-over from other donors' samples. The chain links TRBV19 to TRBJ1-6; 7 nucleotides align to TRBD1. The CDR3 nucleotides read TGTGCCAGTAGTCTTAGTGGCAGGGGGGATAATTCACCCCTCCACTTT. This translates into CASSLSGRGDNSPLHF.